A selection of T cell receptor beta chains follows, all from one sample in a study of blood T cell repertoires in COVID-19. Sequencing used immunoSEQ multiplex PCR; TCRdb keeps in-frame clones, though not all of them. The profile shows some 130,000 clones, 85% to 90% of them singletons. Sequencing was performed on peripheral blood. Every receptor here comes from a human donor in a cohort sampled during active COVID-19. The conserved cysteine and the conserved F or W are not part of the CDR3 here. A D gene is named only where the DNA matches it firmly.

d_call	v_call	cdr3_aa
NA	TRBV5-4	ASSPGGMGEAF
TRBD2	TRBV7-9	ASSYPGGLIHGEQF
NA	TRBV4-3	ASSQDSARRNSPLH
TRBD2	TRBV5-1	ASTSPTSGKPHSYNEQF
NA	TRBV24-1	ATSDPRGPSTDTQY
NA	TRBV9	ASSVTSQAGELF
TRBD2	TRBV28	ASSSGTSGGYEQY
NA	TRBV2	ASRGGTQY
NA	TRBV5-5	ASSQEQTNYGYT
TRBD1	TRBV7-6	ASEADAGQDKYTDTQY
NA	TRBV19	ASSIDSREGSPLH
NA	TRBV5-1	ASSPPPPGETQY
NA	TRBV11-2	ASSLDDLAEQY
TRBD2	TRBV5-4	ASSEAGVPSSTDTQY
NA	TRBV6-5	ASRALGNAGGYT
NA	TRBV2	ASLTGFEAF
TRBD2	TRBV7-6	ASAGVGGTPDTQY
TRBD2	TRBV7-3	ASSLAGFDTDTQY
TRBD1	TRBV19	ASSYRGFNQPQH
NA	TRBV7-9	ASSSITTNEKLF
NA	TRBV11-3	ASSRLVADYTDTQY
NA	TRBV11-3	ASSLDIGSGNTGELF
NA	TRBV30	AWARDTQY
NA	TRBV11-3	ASSFETGPLTDTQY
TRBD1	TRBV24-1	ATSDSDRGSDTQY
NA	TRBV6-6	ASSYLDNEQF
TRBD2	TRBV19	ASRAGPFNEQF
TRBD2	TRBV13	ASSLTSAQTQY
TRBD1	TRBV5-1	ASSLDRGGEKLF
NA	TRBV24-1	ATSDPLHGYT
NA	TRBV3-1/TRBV3-2	ASSRTDSYEQY
TRBD1	TRBV7-2	ASSLNRGHNIQY
NA	TRBV7-9	ASSARPGGYT
TRBD2	TRBV19	ASSMLAGGTETQY
TRBD2	TRBV7-2	ASSLFSGGQDIQY
NA	TRBV6-6	ASSYSVRGSNSPLH
TRBD2	TRBV9	ASSRSGRSTDTQY
TRBD2	TRBV10-2	ASSGASLGLAGNMNEQF
TRBD1	TRBV7-7	ASSLGGQGNTGELF
TRBD2	TRBV7-2	ASSPGGAGANVLT
TRBD1	TRBV5-5	ASSLLTGTGWTEAF
TRBD2	TRBV15	ATSRGHTNGGAREQF
NA	TRBV27	ASSLYHNQPQH
NA	TRBV2	ASSGGQFEQF
TRBD1	TRBV29-1	SVGERTGLKNTEAF